This TCR beta chain was documented in a study of blood T cell repertoires in COVID-19 (dated by TCRdb to about 2020). Notes on the research overall: Samples covering the acute and convalescent phases of COVID-19 were provided by collaborators in the United States, Italy and Spain. The repertoires were made available in a free public database intended to serve as a resource for research on the immune response to SARS-CoV-2. Deeply sampled blood TCRbeta repertoires from subjects exposed to, actively infected with, or recovered from COVID-19 were included in the dataset. The material from the prospective study consisted of cDNA or gDNA derived from T cells, B-cell-depleted T cells, or PBMCs. A de-identified subject ID, COVID-19 status, age in years and sex were almost always included in the sample metadata. Samples were obtained from the ongoing ImmuneRACE study (first 160 participants) and from 1,200 or so subjects provided by 6 global collaborators. Where available, HLA class I and class II types were taken from metadata supplied by the sample provider and were not determined by assay-based typing. Broad study findings and their caveats: The amount of clinical and demographic metadata varied by source and participant and was provided uncurated.

In regard to this clone: No cognate antigen has been identified for it. Nothing much larger sits one base from this clone, and base qualities are not available.

At one collaborating source in Seattle, patients were enrolled during active infection and were followed longitudinally through the course of disease. The collaborating institutions used their own protocols to collect whole blood in K2EDTA tubes. For TCRbeta analysis, collaborators shipped samples in one of three forms: frozen whole blood, isolated PBMCs, or DNA extracted from either of those sample types. There are 14 amino acids in the CDR3, from cysteine to phenylalanine inclusive. Only the CDR3 region is kept as DNA, spanning 42 bases read in frame from base 1. Ends trimmed: V by 8 bases, J by 3 bases; bases unmatched to a gene: 3. CDR1 and CDR2 are read off the germline V gene as KGHSH and LQKENI. TCRbeta CDR3 regions were amplified from genomic DNA using the immunoSEQ Assay, a bias-controlled multiplex PCR. The original pipeline was this. Within the assay, amplification of reference gene primers was used to estimate how many nucleated cells each sample contained. To quantify the absolute abundance of each unique TCRbeta CDR3 rearrangement, sequence reads were collapsed and filtered. For each sample, productive Simpson clonality was calculated by taking the square root of Simpson's diversity index across productive rearrangements. The clones in this table, taken by TCRdb from immuneACCESS, are in-frame only. Not every clone is retained; where verified, under half of the shortfall comes from an unresolved V gene, and the cause of the rest is unknown. That table supplies the V and J calls and clone size; D and trimming were determined from the DNA. This sample holds nearly 300,000 clones; approximately 84% were observed only once. The top ten clones comprise more than 1.1% of the sample.

This sequence originates from a human donor with COVID-19, enrolled during active disease. The donor label of this sample is uncertain. The sample taken for sequencing was peripheral blood. In this chain, TRBV18 is recombined with TRBJ2-3, with 12 central nucleotides matching TRBD1. The CDR3 region: CASRGQGATDTQYF. The base sequence is TGTGCCAGCCGGGGACAGGGGGCAACAGATACGCAGTATTTT.